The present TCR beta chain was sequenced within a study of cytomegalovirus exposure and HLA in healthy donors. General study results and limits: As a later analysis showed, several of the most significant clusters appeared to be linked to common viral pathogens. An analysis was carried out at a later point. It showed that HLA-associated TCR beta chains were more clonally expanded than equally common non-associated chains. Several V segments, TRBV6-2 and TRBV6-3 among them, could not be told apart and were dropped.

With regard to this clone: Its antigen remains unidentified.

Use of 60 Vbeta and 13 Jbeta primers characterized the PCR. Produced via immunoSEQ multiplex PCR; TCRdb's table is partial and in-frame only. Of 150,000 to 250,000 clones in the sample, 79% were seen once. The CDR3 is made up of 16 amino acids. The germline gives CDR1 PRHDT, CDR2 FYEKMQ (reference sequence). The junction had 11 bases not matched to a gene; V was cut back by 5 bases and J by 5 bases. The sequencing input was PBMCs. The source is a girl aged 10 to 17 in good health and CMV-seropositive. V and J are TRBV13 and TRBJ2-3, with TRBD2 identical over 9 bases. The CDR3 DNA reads TGTGCCAGCAGCACATTAGCGGGGGTACTCGAAGATACGCAGTATTTT. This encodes CASSTLAGVLEDTQYF.